This T cell receptor (beta chain) originates from a study of identifying expanded T cells in peripheral blood. Study-wide points: Technical replicates showed around 1.2 changed clones; approximately 2 weeks 15 to 20; four weeks 19. Variance in clone template counts between two-week samples significantly increased with total template count across all healthy donors.

Note on this clone: What it binds is unknown.

Healthy donors had no documented immune events, such as infections, while sampled. The protocol was immunoSEQ multiplex PCR, while the TCRdb copy is restricted to in-frame clones and leaves out a portion. The sample yields some 91,000 clones, about 87% seen once. The material sequenced was blood. This TCR was recovered from a person aged 18 to 75 in good health.

The CDR3 bases are TGTGCCAGCAGCTTAAGCCGGGACTCAACAGATACGCAGTATTTT. Translation: CASSLSRDSTDTQYF. V and J are TRBV11-2 and TRBJ2-3; D is possibly TRBD2 (6 bases). CDR3 length equals 15 residues. The germline V gene has CDR1 SGHAT and CDR2 FQNNGV. Trimming removed 2 bases from V and 3 bases from J, with 12 bases in between. Using reference TRBV11-2 and TRBJ2-3 for the parts outside the CDR3, the full variable domain is EAGVAQSPRYKIIEKRQSVAFWCNPISGHATLYWYQQILGQGPKLLIQFQNNGVVDDSQLPKDRFSAERLKGVDSTLKIQPAKLEDSAVYLCASSLSRDSTDTQYFGPGTRLTVL.